The entry below gives a single T cell receptor beta chain sequence along with its context. The germline V and J ends were trimmed by 2 bases and 2 bases, with 7 bases remaining between them. CDR1 MNHEY and CDR2 SVGAGI come from the germline V gene. The CDR3 is 14 residues long. This entry belongs to a study of blood T cell repertoires in COVID-19. Study as a whole: T cells, B-cell-depleted T cells, or PBMCs provided the cDNA or gDNA that served as material.

TCRdb keeps only in-frame clones here, not all; method: immunoSEQ multiplex PCR. The profile shows some 160,000 clones, 80% of them singletons. The TCR was taken from an older man with active or convalescent COVID-19. The sequencing input was peripheral blood. The rearrangement uses TRBV6-5 and TRBJ2-4, with D possibly TRBD2 on 6 matching bases. The CDR3 region is CASSYGGTKNIQYF. The CDR3 bases are TGTGCCAGCAGTTACGGGGGGACCAAAAACATTCAGTACTTC.